The 5 T cell receptor beta chains in this list originate from one sample, sequenced in a study of cytomegalovirus exposure and HLA in healthy donors. PCR was performed using 60 Vbeta and 13 Jbeta primers. Some clones are missing from TCRdb's copy, which holds only in-frame ones; the method was immunoSEQ multiplex PCR. The table has 150,000 to 180,000 clones, 80% seen once. The specimen was PBMCs. These receptors all come from a man in his thirties or forties in good health and CMV-seropositive.

This rearrangement joins TRBV6-6 to TRBJ2-7; 11 nucleotides align to TRBD2. The germline V gene has CDR1 MNHNY and CDR2 SVGAGI (reference sequence). The CDR3 is 13 amino acids. V dropped 5 bases and J dropped 6; count of bases not matched to a gene: 3. The CDR3 loop reads CASSTSGSSEQYF. The CDR3 nucleotides read TGTGCCAGCAGTACTAGCGGGAGTTCCGAGCAGTACTTC.

The chain couples TRBV29-1 to TRBJ1-2; weak D call: TRBD1 (5 bases). V dropped 7 bases and J dropped 5 bases, with 14 bases sitting between them. This CDR3 comprises 12 residues. Germline CDR1 reads SQVTM; CDR2 reads ANQGSEA. The CDR3 sequence is CSAIRASYGYTF. DNA for the CDR3: TGCAGCGCTATCAGGGCATCTTATGGCTACACCTTC.

The J gene is TRBJ1-1, the V gene TRBV27, with 7 bases matching TRBD1. The germline V gene encodes CDR1 MNHEY and CDR2 SMNVEV (reference sequence). V lost 2 bases and J lost 1; bases outside the gene matches: 4. The CDR3 length is 15 residues. CDR3 amino acids: CASSLNRDRNTEAFF. The CDR3 DNA follows: TGTGCCAGCAGTTTAAACCGGGACAGGAACACTGAAGCTTTCTTT.

The V call is TRBV2, the J call TRBJ2-5, with 7 bases identical to TRBD2. V was pared by 7 bases and J by 4 bases, with 3 bases of the junction left unmatched. Germline values: CDR1 SNHLY, CDR2 FYNNEI. The CDR3 extends over 12 amino acids. The CDR3 DNA reads TGTGCCAGCAACCCGGGGGGAGAGACCCAGTACTTC. Its translation: CASNPGGETQYF.

V gene TRBV7-9 combines with J gene TRBJ2-1; 7 bases match TRBD2. J gave up 6 bases and V 1 base, and 6 bases lay outside the gene matches. CDR1 is SEHNR, CDR2 FQNEAQ, per germline (reference sequence). The CDR3 sequence is 15 residues long. CDR3 loop: CASSLGGRRSNEQFF. Written as DNA, the CDR3 is TGTGCCAGCAGCTTAGGCGGGAGAAGGAGCAATGAGCAGTTCTTC.